This T cell receptor (beta chain) was sequenced in a study of metastatic and nonmetastatic thyroid tumors. Using MiXCR, TCRdb re-called clones from the PCR reads. The sample holds some 28,000 clones; around 22% are singletons and the top ten take more than 2%. As to this clone: One end of the junction varies from germline; a read error may be responsible.

Each patient went into thyroid surgery without having received any treatment. The receptor comes from a female donor with papillary thyroid cancer or a benign thyroid nodule (not recorded which). Some clones in this sample may be carry-over from other donors' samples. Sequencing was performed on blood.

DNA of the CDR3: TGTTCCAGCGGTGAACGACAGGACTCGGGCACTGAAGCTTTCTTT. It encodes CSSGERQDSGTEAFF. The V call is TRBV6-1, the J call TRBJ1-1; TRBD1 is a possible D gene (6 bases). Germline CDR1 is MNHNS and CDR2 is SASEGT. This CDR3 spans 15 amino acids.